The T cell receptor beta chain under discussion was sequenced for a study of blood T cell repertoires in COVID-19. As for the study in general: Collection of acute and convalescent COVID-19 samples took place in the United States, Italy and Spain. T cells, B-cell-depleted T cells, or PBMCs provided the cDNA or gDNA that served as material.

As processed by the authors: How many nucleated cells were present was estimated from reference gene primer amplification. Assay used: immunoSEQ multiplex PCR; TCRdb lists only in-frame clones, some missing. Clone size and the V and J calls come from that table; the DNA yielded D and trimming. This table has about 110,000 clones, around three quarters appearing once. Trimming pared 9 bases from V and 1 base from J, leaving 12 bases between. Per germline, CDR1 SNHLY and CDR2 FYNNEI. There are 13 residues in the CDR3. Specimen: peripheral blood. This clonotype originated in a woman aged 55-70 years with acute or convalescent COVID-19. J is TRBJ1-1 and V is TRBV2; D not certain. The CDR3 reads CASEVVPNTEAFF. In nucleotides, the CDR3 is TGTGCCAGTGAGGTAGTCCCGAACACTGAAGCTTTCTTT.